This TCR beta chain stems from a study of blood T cell repertoires in COVID-19. Across the whole study: From T cells, B-cell-depleted T cells, or PBMCs came the material, which was cDNA or gDNA.

This study enrolled people aged about 18 to 90 from approximately 25 US geographic areas. Sequenced by immunoSEQ multiplex PCR; TCRdb stores in-frame clones only, minus some. This sample yields a few hundred thousand clones, of which around 84% are seen a single time; over 7% belongs to the top ten. Sequencing used PBMCs or T cells enriched from blood (not recorded which). The clonotype comes from a middle-aged woman with acute COVID-19.

The chain's CDR3 is CASSRHGSTYNSPLHF. The CDR3 DNA follows: TGTGCCAGCAGTCGGCACGGGAGCACCTATAATTCACCCCTCCACTTT. The rearrangement links TRBV28 to TRBJ1-6; D remains ambiguous. Germline V gives CDR1 MDHEN, CDR2 SYDVKM. Trimming took off 5 bases at V and 2 bases at J, with 13 bases between the two ends. This CDR3 region has 16 residues.